The TCR beta chain described here comes from a study of cytomegalovirus exposure and HLA in healthy donors. The CDR3 length is 15 residues. The germline CDR1 and CDR2 sequences are SGDLS and YYNGEE. In the PCR, 60 Vbeta and 13 Jbeta primers were used. Using immunoSEQ multiplex PCR, the repertoire was profiled, and TCRdb retains in-frame clones only, with some absent. The table includes some 76,000 clones, roughly 85% detected once. The sequence derives from a woman in her twenties or thirties in good health and CMV-seronegative. The gene calls are TRBV9 and TRBJ2-5; 9 positions agree with TRBD1. The J call may be in error: the DNA end matches TRBJ2-7 better. The source material was PBMCs. DNA of the CDR3: TGTGCCAGCAGCCTAGAGGGACAGGGCTCCTACGAGCAGTACTTC. This encodes CASSLEGQGSYEQYF.